This T cell receptor (beta chain) was sequenced in a study of technical replicates of blood from a handful of donors. This CDR3 has 15 residues. Germline CDR1 is SNHLY and CDR2 is FYNNEI. Trimming removed 5 bases from V and 5 bases from J; junction bases left unmatched: 11. Produced via immunoSEQ multiplex PCR; TCRdb's table is partial and in-frame only. Among about 58,000 clones, 85% to 95% were seen once, and the ten largest hold about 2.9%. The sample was PBMCs. The TCR sequence derives from a human donor in good health. Some clones in this sample may be carry-over from other donors' samples. The chain employs TRBV2 and TRBJ2-5; 7 bases match TRBD2. CDR3 nucleotide sequence: TGTGCCAGCAGTACCACGGGGAGGGCGGGGGAGACCCAGTACTTC. The encoded protein is CASSTTGRAGETQYF.